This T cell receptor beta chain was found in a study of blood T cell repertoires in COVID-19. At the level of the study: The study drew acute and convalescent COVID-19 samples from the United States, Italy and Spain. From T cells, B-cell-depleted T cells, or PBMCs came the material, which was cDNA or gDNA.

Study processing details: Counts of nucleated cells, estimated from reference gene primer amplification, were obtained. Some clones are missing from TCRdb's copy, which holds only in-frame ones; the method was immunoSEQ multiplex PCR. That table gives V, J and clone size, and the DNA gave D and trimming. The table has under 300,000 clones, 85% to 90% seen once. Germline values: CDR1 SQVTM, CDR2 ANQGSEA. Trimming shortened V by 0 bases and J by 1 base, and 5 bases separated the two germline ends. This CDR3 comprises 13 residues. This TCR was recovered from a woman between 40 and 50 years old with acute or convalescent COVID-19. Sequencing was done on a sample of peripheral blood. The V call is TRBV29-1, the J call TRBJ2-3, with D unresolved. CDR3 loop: CSVEETGTDTQYF. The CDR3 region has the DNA TGCAGCGTTGAAGAAACGGGCACAGATACGCAGTATTTT.